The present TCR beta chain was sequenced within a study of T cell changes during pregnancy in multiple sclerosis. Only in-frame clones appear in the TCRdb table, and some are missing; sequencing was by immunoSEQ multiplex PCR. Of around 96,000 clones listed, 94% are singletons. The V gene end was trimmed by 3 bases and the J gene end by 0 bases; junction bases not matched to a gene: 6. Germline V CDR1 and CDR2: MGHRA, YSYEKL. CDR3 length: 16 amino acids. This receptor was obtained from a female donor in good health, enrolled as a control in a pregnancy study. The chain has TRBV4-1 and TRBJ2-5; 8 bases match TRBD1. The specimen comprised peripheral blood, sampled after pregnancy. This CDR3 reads CASSQTGAPYQETQYF. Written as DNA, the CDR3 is TGCGCCAGCAGCCAGACAGGGGCCCCGTACCAAGAGACCCAGTACTTC.